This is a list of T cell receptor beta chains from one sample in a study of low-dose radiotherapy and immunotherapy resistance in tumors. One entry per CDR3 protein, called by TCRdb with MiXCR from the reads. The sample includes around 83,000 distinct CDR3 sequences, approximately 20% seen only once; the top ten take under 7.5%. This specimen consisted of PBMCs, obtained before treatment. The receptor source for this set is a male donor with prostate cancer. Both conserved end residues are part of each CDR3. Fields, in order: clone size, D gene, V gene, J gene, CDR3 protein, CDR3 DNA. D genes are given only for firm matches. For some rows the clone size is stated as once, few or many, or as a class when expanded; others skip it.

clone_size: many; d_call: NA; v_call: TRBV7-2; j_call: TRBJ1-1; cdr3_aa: CASSLDVYTEAFF; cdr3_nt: TGTGCCAGCAGCTTAGACGTCTACACTGAAGCTTTCTTT
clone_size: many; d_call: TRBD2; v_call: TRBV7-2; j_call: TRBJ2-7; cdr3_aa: CASSLGATSGLSSYEQYF; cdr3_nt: TGTGCCAGCAGCTTAGGGGCGACTAGCGGGCTAAGCTCCTACGAGCAGTACTTC
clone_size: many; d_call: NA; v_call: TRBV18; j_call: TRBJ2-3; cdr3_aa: CASSRDRDTQYF; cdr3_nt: TGTGCCAGCTCACGTGACCGCGATACGCAGTATTTT
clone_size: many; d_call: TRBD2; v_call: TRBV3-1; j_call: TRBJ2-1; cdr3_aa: CASSQREGSGEQFF; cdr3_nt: TGTGCCAGCAGTCAGCGGGAGGGTTCGGGTGAGCAGTTCTTC
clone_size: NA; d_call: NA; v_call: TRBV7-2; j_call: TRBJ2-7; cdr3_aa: CASSLSPLLYYEQYF; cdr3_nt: TGTGCCAGCAGCTTAAGCCCTCTTCTCTACTACGAGCAGTACTTC
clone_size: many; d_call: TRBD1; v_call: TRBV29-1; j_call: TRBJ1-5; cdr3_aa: CSVGTGANQPQHF; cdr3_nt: TGCAGCGTTGGGACAGGCGCAAATCAGCCCCAGCATTTT
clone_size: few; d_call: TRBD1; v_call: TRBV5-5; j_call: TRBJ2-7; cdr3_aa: CASSSTTGGHYEQYF; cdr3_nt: TGTGCCAGCAGCTCCACGACAGGGGGCCATTACGAGCAGTACTTC
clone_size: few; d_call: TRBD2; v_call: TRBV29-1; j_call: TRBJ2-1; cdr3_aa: CSGGAGGGAGGGQFF; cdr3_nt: TGCAGCGGCGGGGCGGGAGGGGGGGCAGGGGGAGGGCAGTTCTTC
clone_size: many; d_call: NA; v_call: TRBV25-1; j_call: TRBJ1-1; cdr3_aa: CASSEYGTEAFF; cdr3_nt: TGTGCCAGCAGTGAATACGGCACTGAAGCTTTCTTT
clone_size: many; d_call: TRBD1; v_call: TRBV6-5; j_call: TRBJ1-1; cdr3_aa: CASSPGQGDSEAFF; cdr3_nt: TGTGCCAGCAGCCCGGGACAGGGGGACAGTGAAGCTTTCTTT
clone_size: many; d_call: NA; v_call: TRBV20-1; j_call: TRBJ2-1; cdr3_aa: CSLPRGTDYNEQFF; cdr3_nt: TGCAGTCTGCCCCGAGGGACGGACTACAATGAGCAGTTCTTC
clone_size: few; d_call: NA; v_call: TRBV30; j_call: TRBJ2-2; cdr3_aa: CAWAKGGSDELFF; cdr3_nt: TGTGCCTGGGCAAAGGGGGGTTCGGACGAGCTGTTTTTT
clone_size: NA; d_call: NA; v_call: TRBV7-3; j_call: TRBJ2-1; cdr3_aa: CASSSGPLDEQFF; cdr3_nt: TGTGCCAGCAGCTCGGGCCCCCTAGATGAGCAGTTCTTC
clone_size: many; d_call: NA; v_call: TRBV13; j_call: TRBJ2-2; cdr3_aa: CASRYTGTGELFF; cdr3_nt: TGTGCCAGCAGATATACAGGCACCGGGGAGCTGTTTTTT
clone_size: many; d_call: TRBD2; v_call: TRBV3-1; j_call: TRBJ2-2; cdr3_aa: CASSHSTSGRAMAGELFF; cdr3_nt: TGTGCCAGCAGCCATTCGACTAGCGGGAGGGCCATGGCCGGGGAGCTGTTTTTT
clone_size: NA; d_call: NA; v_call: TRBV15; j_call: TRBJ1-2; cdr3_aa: CATGRVGAAYGYTF; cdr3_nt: TGTGCCACCGGCAGAGTCGGGGCAGCGTATGGCTACACCTTC
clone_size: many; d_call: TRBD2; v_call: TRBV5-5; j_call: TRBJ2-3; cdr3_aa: CASSLWVAGQDTQYF; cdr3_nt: TGTGCCAGCAGCTTGTGGGTAGCGGGGCAAGATACGCAGTATTTT
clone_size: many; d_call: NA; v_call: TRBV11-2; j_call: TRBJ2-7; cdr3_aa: CASSLEEGWDEQYF; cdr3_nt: TGTGCCAGCAGCTTAGAGGAGGGATGGGACGAGCAGTACTTC
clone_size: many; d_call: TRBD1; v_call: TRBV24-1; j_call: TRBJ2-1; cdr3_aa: CATSDTKGQGGSYNEQFF; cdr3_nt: TGTGCCACCAGTGATACGAAAGGACAGGGTGGATCGTACAATGAGCAGTTCTTC
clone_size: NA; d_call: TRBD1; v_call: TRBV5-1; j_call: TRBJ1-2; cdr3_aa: CASSRTAGTGANYGYTF; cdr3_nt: TGCGCCAGCAGCCGGACGGCCGGGACAGGGGCTAACTATGGCTACACCTTC
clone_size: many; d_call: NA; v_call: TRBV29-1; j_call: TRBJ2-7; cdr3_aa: CSVVSRGYEQYF; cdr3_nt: TGCAGCGTTGTGAGCAGGGGCTACGAGCAGTACTTC
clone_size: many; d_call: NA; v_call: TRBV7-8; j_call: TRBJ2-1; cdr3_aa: CASSPTGVLDNEQFF; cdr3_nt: TGTGCCAGCAGCCCAACGGGGGTTCTTGACAATGAGCAGTTCTTC
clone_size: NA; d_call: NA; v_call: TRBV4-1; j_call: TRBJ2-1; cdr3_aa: CASSQAPETSNSYNEQFF; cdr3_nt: TGCGCCAGCAGCCAAGCTCCCGAGACGAGTAACTCCTACAATGAGCAGTTCTTC
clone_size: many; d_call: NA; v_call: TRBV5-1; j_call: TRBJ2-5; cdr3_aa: CASSLALNPQETQYF; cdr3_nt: TGCGCCAGCAGCTTGGCCTTAAACCCGCAAGAGACCCAGTACTTC
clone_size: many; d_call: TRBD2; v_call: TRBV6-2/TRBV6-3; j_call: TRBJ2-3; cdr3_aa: CASSYGLADTDTQYF; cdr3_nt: TGTGCCAGCAGTTACGGACTAGCGGACACAGATACGCAGTATTTT
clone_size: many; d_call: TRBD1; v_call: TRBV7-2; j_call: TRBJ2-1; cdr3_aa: CASSKQGNRGNEQFF; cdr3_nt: TGTGCCAGCAGCAAACAGGGGAATAGGGGGAATGAGCAGTTCTTC
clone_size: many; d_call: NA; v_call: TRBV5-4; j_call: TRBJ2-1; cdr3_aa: CASSRDADNYNEQFF; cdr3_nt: TGTGCCAGCAGCCGAGACGCAGACAACTACAATGAGCAGTTCTTC
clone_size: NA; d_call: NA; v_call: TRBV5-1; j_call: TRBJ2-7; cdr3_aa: CASSGQGSEQYF; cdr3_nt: TGCGCCAGCAGCGGCCAGGGGTCCGAGCAGTACTTC
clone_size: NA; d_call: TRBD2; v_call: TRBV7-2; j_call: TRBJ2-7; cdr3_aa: CASSLYSGGAYEQYF; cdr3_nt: TGTGCCAGCAGCCTATATAGCGGGGGGGCCTACGAGCAGTACTTC
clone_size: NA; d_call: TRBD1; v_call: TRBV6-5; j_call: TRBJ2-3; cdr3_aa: CASRDRNTDTQYF; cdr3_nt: TGTGCCAGCCGGGACAGGAACACAGATACGCAGTATTTT
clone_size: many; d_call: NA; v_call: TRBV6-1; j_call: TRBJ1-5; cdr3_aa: CASSPGTSNQPQHF; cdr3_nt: TGTGCCAGCAGCCCCGGGACCAGCAATCAGCCCCAGCATTTT
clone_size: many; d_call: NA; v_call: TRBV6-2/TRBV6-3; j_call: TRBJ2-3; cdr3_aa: CASSEIGYRADTQYF; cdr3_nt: TGTGCCAGCAGTGAAATTGGATATCGCGCAGATACGCAGTATTTT
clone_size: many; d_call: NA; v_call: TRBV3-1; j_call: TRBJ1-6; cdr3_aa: CASSEVPGPSPLHF; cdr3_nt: TGTGCCAGCAGCGAGGTGCCAGGACCTTCACCCCTCCACTTT
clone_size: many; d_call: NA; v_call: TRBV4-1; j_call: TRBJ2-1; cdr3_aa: CASSQFTDEQFF; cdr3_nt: TGCGCCAGCAGCCAGTTTACCGATGAGCAGTTCTTC
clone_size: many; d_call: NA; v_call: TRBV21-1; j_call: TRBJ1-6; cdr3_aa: CASGLVKNGGSNSPLHF; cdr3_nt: TGTGCCAGCGGGCTGGTTAAAAACGGGGGTTCTAATTCACCCCTCCACTTT
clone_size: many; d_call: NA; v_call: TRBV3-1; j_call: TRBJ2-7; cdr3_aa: CASSQVGPWASVPYEQYF; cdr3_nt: TGTGCCAGCAGCCAAGTAGGGCCTTGGGCTAGCGTCCCCTACGAGCAGTACTTC
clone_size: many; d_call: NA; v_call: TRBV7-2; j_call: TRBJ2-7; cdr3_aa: CASSLESRAPYEQYF; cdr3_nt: TGTGCCAGCAGCCTAGAATCCAGGGCGCCCTACGAGCAGTACTTC
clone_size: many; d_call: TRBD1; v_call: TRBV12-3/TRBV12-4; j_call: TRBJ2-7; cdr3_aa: CASSNTGGSSYEQYF; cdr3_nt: TGTGCCAGCAGCAACACAGGGGGCAGTTCCTACGAGCAGTACTTC
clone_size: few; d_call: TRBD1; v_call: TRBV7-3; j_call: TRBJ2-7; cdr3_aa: CASSLDRDHEQYF; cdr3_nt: TGTGCCAGCAGCCTGGACAGGGACCACGAGCAGTACTTC
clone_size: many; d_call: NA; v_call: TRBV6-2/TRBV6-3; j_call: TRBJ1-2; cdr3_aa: CASSFPANYGYTF; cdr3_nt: TGTGCCAGCAGTTTCCCAGCAAACTATGGCTACACCTTC
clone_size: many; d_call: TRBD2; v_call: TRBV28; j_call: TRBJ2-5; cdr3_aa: CASSLREGETQYF; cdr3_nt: TGTGCCAGCAGTTTGCGGGAGGGGGAGACCCAGTACTTC
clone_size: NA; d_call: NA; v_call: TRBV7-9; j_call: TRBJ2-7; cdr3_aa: CASTNQTSMYLCASSLGPQDEQYF; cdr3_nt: NA
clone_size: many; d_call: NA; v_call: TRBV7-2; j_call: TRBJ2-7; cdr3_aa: CASRQVTYSSYEQYF; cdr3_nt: TGTGCCAGCCGCCAAGTGACCTATTCCTCCTACGAGCAGTACTTC
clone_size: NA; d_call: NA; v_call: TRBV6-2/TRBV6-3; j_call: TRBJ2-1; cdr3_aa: CASRPGTTYDEQFF; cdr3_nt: TGTGCCAGCAGACCCGGAACAACCTACGATGAGCAGTTCTTC
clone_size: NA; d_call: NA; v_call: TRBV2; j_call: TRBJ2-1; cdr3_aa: CASSEVRYNEQFF; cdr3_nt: TGTGCCAGCAGTGAAGTACGGTACAATGAGCAGTTCTTC
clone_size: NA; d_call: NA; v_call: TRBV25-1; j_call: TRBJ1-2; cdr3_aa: CASSAEGASWRGYTF; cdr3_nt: TGTGCCAGCAGTGCTGAAGGGGCAAGTTGGAGGGGCTACACCTTC
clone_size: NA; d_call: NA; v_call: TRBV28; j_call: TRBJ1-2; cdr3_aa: CASSSPGRWANF; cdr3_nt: TGTGCCAGCAGTTCGCCGGGACGGTGGGCGAACTTC
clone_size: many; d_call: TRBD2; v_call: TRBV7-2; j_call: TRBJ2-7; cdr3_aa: CASSLDGTSGGYEQYF; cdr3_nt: TGTGCCAGCAGCTTAGATGGGACTAGCGGGGGGTACGAGCAGTACTTC
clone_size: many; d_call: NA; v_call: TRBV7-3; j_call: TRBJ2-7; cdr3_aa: CASSLTSGHEQYF; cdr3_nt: TGTGCCAGCAGCTTAACGTCAGGCCACGAGCAGTACTTC
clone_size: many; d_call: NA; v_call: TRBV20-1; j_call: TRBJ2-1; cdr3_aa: CSARVLTYNEQFF; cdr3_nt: TGCAGTGCTAGAGTTCTAACCTACAATGAGCAGTTCTTC
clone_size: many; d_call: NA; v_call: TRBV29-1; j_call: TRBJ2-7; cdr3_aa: CSVEVGDGAEQYF; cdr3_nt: TGCAGCGTTGAGGTGGGGGACGGGGCCGAGCAGTACTTC
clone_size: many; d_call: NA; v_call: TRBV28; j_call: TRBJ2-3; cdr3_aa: CASSLSGGRGRGDTQYF; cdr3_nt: TGTGCCAGCAGTTTATCGGGGGGTAGGGGGAGGGGAGATACGCAGTATTTT
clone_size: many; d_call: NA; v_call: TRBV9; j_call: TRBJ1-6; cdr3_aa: CASSYNTGQTNSPLHF; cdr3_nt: TGTGCCAGCAGCTATAACACTGGACAGACTAATTCACCCCTCCACTTT
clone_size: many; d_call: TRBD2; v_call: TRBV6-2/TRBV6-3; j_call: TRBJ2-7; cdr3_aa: CASSDLAGGGGEQYF; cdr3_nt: TGTGCCAGCAGTGATCTAGCGGGAGGTGGGGGCGAGCAGTACTTC
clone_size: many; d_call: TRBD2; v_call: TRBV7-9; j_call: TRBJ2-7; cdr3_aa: CASSLAQGGGTYEQYF; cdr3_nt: TGTGCCAGCAGCTTAGCGCAAGGCGGGGGAACCTACGAGCAGTACTTC
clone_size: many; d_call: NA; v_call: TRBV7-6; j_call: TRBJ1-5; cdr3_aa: CASSSGMGFNQPQHF; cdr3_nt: TGTGCCAGCAGCTCAGGTATGGGTTTCAATCAGCCCCAGCATTTT
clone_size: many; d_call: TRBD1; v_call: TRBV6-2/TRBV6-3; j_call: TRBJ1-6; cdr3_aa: CASKRIQGAHRGSPLHF; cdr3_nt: TGTGCCAGCAAACGGATCCAGGGGGCGCACCGGGGCTCACCCCTCCACTTT
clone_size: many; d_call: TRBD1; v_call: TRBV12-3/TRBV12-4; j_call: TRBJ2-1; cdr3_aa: CASTNNRGSNEQFF; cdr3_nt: TGTGCCAGCACTAATAACAGGGGGAGCAATGAGCAGTTCTTC